One sample yielded the 26 T cell receptor beta chains listed below, sequenced in a study of T cells in Graves' hyperthyroidism and ophthalmopathy. Amplification of TCR beta CDR3 regions was performed using RNA transcripts as template. HTBI primers were employed in a first-round RT-PCR of the TCR CDR3. One entry per CDR3 protein results from TCRdb running MiXCR on the multiplex PCR reads. The table lists about 600,000 distinct CDR3 sequences, more than 15% of them singletons, with roughly 3.5% in the top ten. Sequenced sample: blood. The receptors stem from a woman in her forties with Graves' ophthalmopathy.

This clonotype was detected many times. This chain links TRBV2 with TRBJ2-5, with D perhaps TRBD1 (6 bases). Per germline, CDR1 SNHLY and CDR2 FYNNEI. V was shortened by 6 bases and J by 5 bases, with 19 bases between the two germline ends. The CDR3 covers 15 residues. In DNA form, the CDR3 reads TGTGCCAGCAGCGGACAGTCCGCCGGGCCGGAGACCCAGTACTTC. Translation: CASSGQSAGPETQYF.

This clonotype was observed a handful of times. The chain is built from TRBV6-1 and TRBJ2-3, with D perhaps TRBD1 (5 bases). The CDR3 totals 14 residues. V lost 2 bases and J 3 bases, leaving 9 bases between the germline ends. The germline V gene encodes CDR1 MNHNS and CDR2 SASEGT. CDR3 sequence: CASSEKGLTDTQYF. In DNA form, the CDR3 reads TGTGCCAGCAGTGAAAAGGGGCTGACAGATACGCAGTATTTT.

The rearrangement joins TRBV18 to TRBJ2-1; D is perhaps TRBD2 (7 bases). Germline V gene data show CDR1 as KGHSH and CDR2 as LQKENI. The CDR3 totals 17 residues. The V and J ends lost 3 bases and 7 bases respectively, with 22 bases between them. The CDR3 spells CASSPGGGASARNEQFF. CDR3 in DNA: TGTGCCAGCTCACCGGGTGGGGGGGCCTCGGCAAGGAATGAGCAGTTCTTC.

This clonotype came up many times. This rearrangement joins TRBV3-1 to TRBJ2-7, with D uncertain. V was trimmed by 1 base and J by 3 bases, leaving 7 bases between them. This CDR3 spans 13 amino acids. Per the germline V gene, CDR1 is LGHDT and CDR2 is YNNKEL (reference sequence). The CDR3 loop is CASSQARNYEQYF. The CDR3 region has the DNA TGTGCCAGCAGCCAAGCCCGAAACTACGAGCAGTACTTC.

As concerns this clonotype: One base away lies a much larger clone, so this may be a sequencing read error. The chain links TRBV11-2 to TRBJ1-3, with 7 bases matching TRBD1. The CDR3 is 15 residues long. Germline V CDR1 and CDR2: SGHAT, FQNNGV. The CDR3 DNA is TGTGCCAGCAGCCTGACAGGGACCTCTAGAAACACCATATATTTT. Residues: CASSLTGTSRNTIYF. Together with reference TRBV11-2 and TRBJ1-3, the CDR3 gives the full variable domain: EAGVAQSPRYKIIEKRQSVAFWCNPISGHATLYWYQQILGQGPKLLIQFQNNGVVDDSQLPKDRFSAERLKGVDSTLKIQPAKLEDSAVYLCASSLTGTSRNTIYFGEGSWLTVV.

The table lists this clonotype with many counts. The chain employs TRBV4-1 and TRBJ2-3, with 9 bases lining up with TRBD2. After removal of 6 bases from V and 2 bases from J, the junction contained 6 bases not matched to a gene. CDR1 is MGHRA and CDR2 is YSYEKL in the germline V gene. The CDR3 length is 15 residues. The chain's CDR3 is CASSYIAGVTDTQYF. CDR3 in DNA: TGCGCCAGCAGTTACATAGCGGGAGTCACAGATACGCAGTATTTT.

The table lists this clonotype with many counts. This chain connects TRBV5-1 to TRBJ2-3, with D possibly matching TRBD2 (6 bases). Trimming shortened V by 6 bases and J by 0 bases, and 20 bases separated the two germline ends. This CDR3 contains 17 residues. Germline loops: CDR1 SGHRS, CDR2 YFSETQ. DNA for the CDR3: TGCGCCAGCACCTCTTTCCCGCGCGGGAAGAGCACAGATACGCAGTATTTT. It yields the protein CASTSFPRGKSTDTQYF.

This clonotype was recorded at least ten times. This chain connects TRBV20-1 to TRBJ2-1; D is perhaps TRBD2 (6 bases). Germline V gene sequence: CDR1 DFQATT, CDR2 SNEGSKA (reference sequence). CDR3 length equals 17 residues. Trimming cost V 4 bases and J 0 bases, with 19 bases left between them. The CDR3 DNA is TGCAGTGCTACGAGCGCCATCGGGAGTGGCTCCTACAATGAGCAGTTCTTC. Translated, it gives CSATSAIGSGSYNEQFF.

This clonotype was recorded only once. V usage is TRBV18 and J usage is TRBJ2-5; D call uncertain. V lost 6 bases, J lost 0 bases, and 8 bases lay in between. This CDR3 contains 13 residues. Germline-derived CDR1 and CDR2 are KGHSH and LQKENI. CDR3 amino acids: CASSMGYQETQYF. In nucleotides, the CDR3 is TGTGCCAGCTCCATGGGGTACCAAGAGACCCAGTACTTC.

CDR3 DNA sequence: TGCGCCAGCAGCCAGGGGAGGGGGCTCGATGGCTACACCTTC. This codes for CASSQGRGLDGYTF. This chain joins TRBV4-1 and TRBJ1-2, with 7 positions matching TRBD1. CDR1 is MGHRA, CDR2 YSYEKL, per germline. The CDR3 contains 14 residues. The trim removed 3 bases at V and 6 bases at J, leaving 7 bases unmatched.

This clonotype was counted many times. This CDR3 is CASSQRDSANYGYTF. In DNA form, the CDR3 reads TGTGCCAGCAGCCAAAGGGACAGCGCTAACTATGGCTACACCTTC. This chain links TRBV3-1 with TRBJ1-2, with 7 bases identical to TRBD1. The junction had 3 bases not matched to a gene; V was cut back by 2 bases and J by 0 bases. This CDR3 is 15 amino acids long. CDR1 and CDR2 from the germline V gene are LGHDT and YNNKEL (reference sequence). Full variable domain (rest looked up from reference TRBV3-1 and TRBJ1-2): DTAVSQTPKYLVTQMGNDKSIKCEQNLGHDTMYWYKQDSKKFLKIMFSYNNKELIINETVPNRFSPKSPDKAHLNLHINSLELGDSAVYFCASSQRDSANYGYTFGSGTRLTVV.

This clonotype showed up many times. The J gene is TRBJ2-1, the V gene TRBV6-2 or TRBV6-3; 8 bases map to TRBD1. The CDR3 is 11 residues long. V shed 5 bases, J shed 12 bases, and the junction held 3 bases outside the gene matches. The germline CDR1 and CDR2 sequences are MNHEY and SVGEGT. CDR3 protein: CASSRGQVQFF. The CDR3 DNA reads as TGTGCCAGCAGTAGGGGACAGGTGCAGTTCTTC.

A remark on this clonotype: With a much larger clone just one base away, this may be a read error. The rearrangement joins TRBV2 to TRBJ2-7; maybe TRBD2 (6 bases). Germline CDR1 reads SNHLY; CDR2 reads FYNNEI. CDR3 length equals 14 residues. V dropped 0 bases and J dropped 7 bases, with 13 bases sitting between them. The CDR3 sequence is CASSEALARGEQYF. The CDR3 nucleotides are TGTGCCAGCAGTGAAGCCCTAGCGAGGGGTGAGCAGTACTTC.

The table lists this clonotype with many counts. V gene TRBV28 combines with J gene TRBJ1-6; 8 positions match TRBD1. V was pared by 3 bases and J by 7 bases, with 5 bases of the junction left unmatched. Germline V gene sequence: CDR1 MDHEN, CDR2 SYDVKM. CDR3 length equals 15 residues. The CDR3 nucleotides are TGTGCCAGCAGTTTTATGAGGACAGGGAATTCACCCCTCCACTTT. Amino acid sequence: CASSFMRTGNSPLHF.

This clonotype occurred many times. J is TRBJ1-1 and V is TRBV2; D is unclear. Trimming took off 6 bases at V and 7 bases at J, with 12 bases between the two ends. This CDR3 comprises 12 residues. Per germline, CDR1 SNHLY and CDR2 FYNNEI. CDR3 nucleotides: TGTGCCAGCAGATTTTTGGAGGATGAAGCTTTCTTT. This sequence encodes CASRFLEDEAFF.

This clonotype was seen many times. The chain uses TRBV11-2 and TRBJ1-1, with TRBD1 matching 7 bases. CDR3 length equals 14 residues. The V segment lost 4 bases and the J segment 3 bases; nucleotides outside the gene matches: 5. CDR1 SGHAT and CDR2 FQNNGV come from the germline V gene. The chain's CDR3 is CASSSQGGDTEAFF. The CDR3 bases are TGTGCCAGCAGCTCTCAGGGGGGGGACACTGAAGCTTTCTTT.

Many counts were recorded for this clonotype. The chain has TRBV27 and TRBJ2-1; D gene uncertain. The V gene's germline CDR1 is MNHEY and CDR2 SMNVEV (reference sequence). The V and J ends lost 4 bases and 0 bases respectively, with 10 bases between them. The CDR3 is 15 amino acids. The CDR3 DNA is TGTGCCAGCAGTTATACAGCGAGCTCCTACAATGAGCAGTTCTTC. It is translated as CASSYTASSYNEQFF.

V usage is TRBV29-1 and J usage is TRBJ2-3, with D possibly TRBD1 on 6 matching bases. The CDR3 is 12 amino acids. Germline loops: CDR1 SQVTM, CDR2 ANQGSEA. The V end was cut by 8 bases, the J end by 0 bases, with 9 bases between. The CDR3 spells CSTGQSTDTQYF. The CDR3 coding sequence is TGCAGCACCGGACAGAGCACAGATACGCAGTATTTT.

The table lists this clonotype with a few counts. A much larger clone is a single base away; this may be a read error. The CDR3 loop reads CASKGNPGQGNQPQHF. In DNA, the CDR3 is TGTGCCAGCAAGGGCAATCCGGGACAGGGCAATCAGCCCCAGCATTTT. The chain couples TRBV6-1 to TRBJ1-5; 8 nucleotides agree with TRBD1. This CDR3 has 16 residues. CDR1 and CDR2 from the germline V gene are MNHNS and SASEGT. V lost 7 bases, J lost 2 bases, and 10 bases stayed unmatched.

This clonotype was observed at least ten times. CDR3 in amino acids: CASSPIGPMETQYF. The CDR3 region has the DNA TGTGCCAGCAGTCCCATTGGCCCAATGGAGACCCAGTACTTC. The chain has TRBV28 and TRBJ2-5; no definite D call. CDR1 and CDR2 from the germline V gene are MDHEN and SYDVKM. CDR3 size: 14 residues. The V gene lost 5 bases and the J gene lost 5 bases, with 15 bases spanning the gap.

Ten or more counts support this clonotype. V gene TRBV20-1 combines with J gene TRBJ2-7; possibly TRBD2 for D (5 bases). V lost 2 bases and J lost 0, with 11 bases in between. Germline V gene lookup returns CDR1 DFQATT and CDR2 SNEGSKA (reference sequence). The CDR3 length is 14 residues. This CDR3 reads CSARPLGSSYEQYF. The CDR3 region has the DNA TGCAGTGCTAGACCGCTAGGGAGCTCCTACGAGCAGTACTTC.

This rearrangement joins TRBV15 to TRBJ1-3; no clear D gene. CDR3 size: 16 residues. Between the trimmed V and J ends, which lost 5 bases and 0 bases, there was a span of 14 bases. Per the germline V gene, CDR1 is LNHNV and CDR2 is YYDKDF (reference sequence). This CDR3 reads CATSARPLISGNTIYF. In nucleotides, the CDR3 is TGTGCCACCAGCGCACGACCGTTGATCTCTGGAAACACCATATATTTT.

The chain carries TRBV6-1 and TRBJ1-2; possibly TRBD1 for D (5 bases). The CDR3 contains 15 residues. CDR1 and CDR2 from the germline V gene are MNHNS and SASEGT. V dropped 9 bases and J dropped 6 bases, with 23 bases sitting between them. The CDR3 DNA reads TGTGCCAGTAGGAGGGGAGCGTCGCCGGAGAATGGCTACACCTTC. Its translation: CASRRGASPENGYTF.

This clonotype was found many times. V gene TRBV3-1 combines with J gene TRBJ2-7; D is ambiguous. Between the trimmed V and J ends, which lost 1 base and 3 bases, there was a span of 10 bases. The germline V gene has CDR1 LGHDT and CDR2 YNNKEL (reference sequence). The CDR3 totals 14 residues. The CDR3 coding sequence is TGTGCCAGCAGCCAAGTTCCCCTAGTCTACGAGCAGTACTTC. Its protein is CASSQVPLVYEQYF.

This chain joins TRBV4-2 and TRBJ2-1; D possibly corresponds to TRBD2 (6 bases). Germline CDR1 LGHNA, CDR2 YNFKEQ. The V end lost 0 bases, the J end lost 3 bases, and 6 bases lay between the germline ends. This CDR3 spans 14 amino acids. CDR3 residues: CASSQEGLYNEQFF. CDR3 DNA sequence: TGTGCCAGCAGCCAAGAGGGACTCTACAATGAGCAGTTCTTC.

This clonotype was seen ten or more times. The J gene is TRBJ1-2, the V gene TRBV2, with no clear D. The germline gives CDR1 SNHLY, CDR2 FYNNEI. This CDR3 comprises 14 residues. Trimming pared 8 bases from V and 8 bases from J, leaving 21 bases between. The CDR3 reads CASAYGEGWEGYTF. CDR3 sequence (DNA): TGTGCCAGCGCTTATGGGGAAGGGTGGGAAGGCTACACCTTC.